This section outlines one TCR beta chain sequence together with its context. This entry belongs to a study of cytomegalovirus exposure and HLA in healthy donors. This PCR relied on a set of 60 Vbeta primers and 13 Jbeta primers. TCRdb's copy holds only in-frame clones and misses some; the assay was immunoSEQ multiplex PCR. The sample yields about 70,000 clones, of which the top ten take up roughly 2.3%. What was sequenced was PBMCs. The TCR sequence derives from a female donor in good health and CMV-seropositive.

CDR3 protein: CASSQTGFGELFF. In nucleotides, the CDR3 is TGCGCCAGCAGCCAGACAGGGTTCGGGGAGCTGTTTTTT. The chain has TRBV5-1 and TRBJ2-2; 7 bases match TRBD1. V was clipped by 4 bases and J by 7 bases; unmatched bases: 4. CDR1 and CDR2 from the germline V gene are SGHRS and YFSETQ. There are 13 residues in the CDR3.